These 6 T cell receptor beta chains share one sample of origin, sequenced in a study of regulatory T cells in long-lasting Graves disease. Arm-PCR of CDR3 regions and iRepertoire HTBI primers were the basis on which TCR beta libraries were built. MiXCR was run by TCRdb on the multiplex PCR reads, yielding one entry per CDR3 protein. The table includes 450,000 to 650,000 distinct CDR3 sequences, 16% detected once. Time point noted: newly diagnosed GD, antithyroid drugs for less than 3 months. Preparation of the TCR library used RNA extracted from PBMCs. A further study also used this sample, focusing on T cells in Graves' hyperthyroidism and ophthalmopathy.

The specimen was peripheral blood mononuclear cells (PBMCs), collected at new diagnosis, from a patient treated with antithyroid drugs. All receptors derive from a woman aged 35-65 years with Graves disease.

The gene calls are TRBV6-5 and TRBJ1-4, with D perhaps TRBD1 (5 bases). Germline-derived CDR1 and CDR2 are MNHEY and SVGAGI. This CDR3 has 16 amino acids. V gave up 4 bases and J gave up 2 bases, with 14 bases separating them. CDR3 sequence reads: CASSSLNRFTNEKLFF. CDR3 DNA: TGTGCCAGCAGTTCCCTAAACAGGTTTACTAATGAAAAACTGTTTTTT.

In its sample, this clonotype was seen many times. The chain links TRBV12-3 or TRBV12-4 to TRBJ2-7; D is uncertain. The length of the CDR3 is 15 residues. Trimming took off 3 bases at V and 5 bases at J, with 17 bases between the two ends. CDR3 in amino acids: CASSFGLEKPHEQYF. The CDR3 nucleotides read TGTGCCAGCAGTTTCGGCCTAGAGAAGCCCCACGAGCAGTACTTC.

The chain employs TRBV11-3 and TRBJ2-3; no clear D gene. The CDR3 sequence is 14 residues long. Germline V CDR1 and CDR2: SGHNT, YENEEA. V gave up 1 base and J gave up 4 bases, with 9 bases separating them. This chain's CDR3 is CASSLVEFADTQYF. CDR3 nucleotide sequence: TGTGCCAGCAGCTTAGTTGAATTTGCAGATACGCAGTATTTT.

In this sample, this clonotype turned up a few times. J is TRBJ2-7 and V is TRBV3-1; maybe TRBD1 (5 bases). CDR1 and CDR2 (germline): LGHDT, YNNKEL (reference sequence). V lost 4 bases and J 3 bases, leaving 19 bases between the germline ends. CDR3 length: 16 residues. The CDR3 sequence: CASSLTQDVSHYEQYF. The CDR3 bases are TGTGCCAGCAGCCTAACACAGGACGTCTCGCACTACGAGCAGTACTTC.

This chain joins TRBV4-1 and TRBJ2-1; 12 positions match TRBD2. V shed 2 bases, J shed 9 bases, and the junction held 14 bases outside the gene matches. The CDR3 totals 18 residues. Germline V lookup: CDR1 MGHRA, CDR2 YSYEKL. The CDR3 loop is CASSQLPGLAGPQGEQFF. The CDR3 region has the DNA TGCGCCAGCAGCCAACTTCCGGGACTAGCGGGCCCTCAGGGTGAGCAGTTCTTC.

V and J are TRBV19 and TRBJ1-5; D possibly corresponds to TRBD1 (6 bases). Germline loops: CDR1 LNHDA, CDR2 SQIVND (reference sequence). The CDR3 length is 17 residues. Between the trimmed V and J ends, which lost 10 bases and 4 bases, there was a span of 26 bases. CDR3 sequence (DNA): TGTGCCACTATGGGGCGGGGGCGCGGTACTACTAATCAGCCCCAGCATTTT. Translated, it gives CATMGRGRGTTNQPQHF.